This T cell receptor (beta chain) is from a study of T-cell memory formation after mild COVID-19. Whole-study context: The two donors had largely donor-specific TCR clusters. General study points: Still unconfirmed is whether the second-wave clones peaking on day 37 recognized SARS-CoV-2. Mostly located in CM and EM were contracting CD4+ clones, with contracting CD8+ clones located in EMRA. Later expanders leaned CD4+, whereas clones that contracted between day 15 and 85 were balanced CD4/CD8.

The V gene lost 5 bases and the J gene lost 6 bases, with 9 bases spanning the gap. CDR3 length equals 12 residues. Germline CDR1 is SGHRS and CDR2 is YFSETQ. Notes on this clonotype: The antigen is undetermined.

TCRdb independently ran MiXCR on the 5' RACE reads; one entry per CDR3 protein. This sample carries around 130,000 distinct CDR3 sequences, around 14% of them seen once, and the ten largest clones take 25% to 30%. Sequencing input: PBMCs or a T cell subset sorted from them (not recorded which). This receptor was identified in an adult woman who had mild COVID-19 (a few samples of this study predate the infection). Cell type and time point are not known. The V gene is TRBV5-1, the J gene TRBJ2-1; no clear D. The CDR3 sequence: CASSGPPNEQFF. Here the CDR3 DNA reads TGCGCCAGCAGTGGACCTCCCAATGAGCAGTTCTTC.